Following are 20 T cell receptor beta chains from one sample sequenced in a study of identical twins. Via MiXCR, TCRdb re-called the 5' RACE reads, giving one row per CDR3 protein. The sample includes some 710,000 distinct CDR3 sequences, 5.5% to 6.5% of them seen just once. The sample comprised naive T cells sorted from blood. The receptor source for this set is a young man in good health.

In this sample, this clonotype turned up many times. The chain carries TRBV20-1 and TRBJ1-4; no clear D. Trimming left V 3 bases short and J 0 bases short, with 8 bases between. The CDR3 length is 14 residues. CDR1 is DFQATT and CDR2 is SNEGSKA in the germline V gene (reference sequence). The CDR3 sequence is CSARTAATNEKLFF. The CDR3 DNA reads as TGCAGTGCTAGGACGGCTGCAACTAATGAAAAACTGTTTTTT.

This clonotype was seen a few times. The J gene is TRBJ2-7, the V gene TRBV2; 8 bases agree with TRBD2. CDR1 and CDR2 (germline): SNHLY, FYNNEI. The V segment lost 4 bases and the J segment 2 bases; nucleotides outside the gene matches: 19. CDR3 length: 19 amino acids. The CDR3 bases are TGTGCCAGCAGTGGAACTAGGGGGGACACCAGCGGGAGTCCCTACGAGCAGTACTTC. Encoded protein: CASSGTRGDTSGSPYEQYF.

This clonotype was observed many times. The chain employs TRBV7-2 and TRBJ2-5; D remains ambiguous. Trimming removed 6 bases from V and 5 bases from J, with 7 bases in between. The germline CDR1 and CDR2 sequences are SGHTA and FQGNSA. The CDR3 length is 11 residues. The CDR3 loop reads CASRNGETQYF. CDR3 nucleotide sequence: TGTGCCAGCAGAAACGGGGAGACCCAGTACTTC.

In its sample, this clonotype was seen many times. The chain has TRBV11-2 and TRBJ2-1; 9 nucleotides align to TRBD2. The CDR3 totals 14 residues. The trim removed 5 bases at V and 5 bases at J, leaving 4 bases unmatched. Germline assignment: CDR1 SGHAT and CDR2 FQNNGV. This CDR3 reads CASSPGLANNEQFF. As DNA, the CDR3 is TGTGCCAGCAGCCCGGGACTAGCTAACAATGAGCAGTTCTTC.

This clonotype has at least ten counts. The rearrangement uses TRBV5-1 and TRBJ2-1; D might be TRBD2 (5 bases). The CDR3 is 16 residues long. V lost 0 bases, J lost 7 bases, and 17 bases lay in between. Germline V gene sequence: CDR1 SGHRS, CDR2 YFSETQ. As DNA, the CDR3 is TGCGCCAGCAGCTTGGTGTGGGCCTTAAGAGGGAATGAGCAGTTCTTC. Translating gives CASSLVWALRGNEQFF.

This clonotype has ten or more counts. This chain connects TRBV12-5 to TRBJ1-5; D is unresolved. V lost 1 base, J lost 4 bases, and 5 bases lay in between. Germline CDR1 and CDR2: LGHNT and FRNRAP. CDR3 length equals 13 residues. The CDR3 here is CASGLGLNQPQHF. The CDR3 nucleotides are TGTGCTAGTGGTTTGGGGCTTAATCAGCCCCAGCATTTT.

The chain joins TRBV11-1 to TRBJ2-1; D possibly corresponds to TRBD1 (6 bases). CDR3 length: 15 residues. The germline gives CDR1 SGHAT, CDR2 FQDESV (reference sequence). Trimming left V 4 bases short and J 8 bases short, with 18 bases between. The CDR3: CASSSPLGGTDEQFF. The CDR3 bases are TGTGCCAGCAGCTCCCCCTTAGGGGGAACGGATGAGCAGTTCTTC. Full variable domain (remainder filled in from reference TRBV11-1 and TRBJ2-1): EAEVAQSPRYKITEKSQAVAFWCDPISGHATLYWYRQILGQGPELLVQFQDESVVDDSQLPKDRFSAERLKGVDSTLKIQPAELGDSAMYLCASSSPLGGTDEQFFGPGTRLTVL.

In its sample, this clonotype was seen a few times. The rearrangement uses TRBV27 and TRBJ2-2, with D hard to call. The CDR3 covers 13 residues. Germline V gene lookup returns CDR1 MNHEY and CDR2 SMNVEV (reference sequence). Trimming took off 7 bases at V and 3 bases at J, with 9 bases between the two ends. CDR3 nucleotide sequence: TGTGCCAGCATCGACACGTACACCGGGGAGCTGTTTTTT. It encodes CASIDTYTGELFF.

This clonotype was detected many times. The J gene is TRBJ2-3, the V gene TRBV15; D gene unclear. The germline V gene encodes CDR1 LNHNV and CDR2 YYDKDF (reference sequence). The CDR3 runs to 14 residues. The V and J ends lost 3 bases and 4 bases respectively, with 11 bases between them. The CDR3, as DNA: TGTGCCACCAGCAGGGATAAGGTTTCAGATACGCAGTATTTT. Translated, it gives CATSRDKVSDTQYF.

The gene calls are TRBV4-1 and TRBJ1-2; no firm D call. V lost 1 base and J lost 4, with 13 bases in between. CDR1 and CDR2 from the germline V gene are MGHRA and YSYEKL. There are 15 residues in the CDR3. The CDR3 loop is CASSQVPDGIYGYTF. CDR3 sequence (DNA): TGCGCCAGCAGCCAAGTCCCGGACGGGATCTATGGCTACACCTTC.

This clonotype was seen a few times. The genes are TRBV18 and TRBJ2-1; D not certain. V shed 0 bases and J shed 4 bases, with 10 bases lying between them. CDR3 length: 15 residues. Germline V lookup: CDR1 KGHSH, CDR2 LQKENI. The CDR3 spells CASSPPWTQYNEQFF. The DNA of the CDR3 is TGTGCCAGCTCACCACCGTGGACCCAGTACAATGAGCAGTTCTTC. The full variable domain, in which reference TRBV18 and TRBJ2-1 provide the parts outside the CDR3, is NAGVMQNPRHLVRRRGQEARLRCSPMKGHSHVYWYRQLPEEGLKFMVYLQKENIIDESGMPKERFSAEFPKEGPSILRIQQVVRGDSAAYFCASSPPWTQYNEQFFGPGTRLTVL.

Comments on this clonotype: A much larger clone differs by one base, so this may be a read error. This chain uses TRBV11-3 with TRBJ2-1; the D gene is possibly TRBD2 (6 bases). Looked up from germline, CDR1 is SGHNT and CDR2 is YENEEA. The CDR3 has 13 amino acids. The ends were cut back, 3 bases at V and 8 bases at J, with 11 bases in the middle. The CDR3 DNA sequence: TGTGCCAGCAGCTTGACTAGGTACGATGAGCAGTTCTTC. Translation: CASSLTRYDEQFF.

This clonotype was seen repeatedly, ten times or more. The V call is TRBV11-2, the J call TRBJ1-1, with D hard to call. In germline, CDR1 is SGHAT, CDR2 FQNNGV. V lost 2 bases and J lost 0, with 7 bases in between. This CDR3 is built from 14 residues. The CDR3 DNA is TGTGCCAGCAGCTTAACGACGGTGAACACTGAAGCTTTCTTT. It encodes CASSLTTVNTEAFF.

The sample holds a few counts of this clonotype. The chain joins TRBV7-8 to TRBJ2-1; 7 bases fit TRBD2. The CDR3 covers 15 residues. Germline V gene sequence: CDR1 SGHVS, CDR2 FQNEAQ. V lost 8 bases to trimming and J lost 0 bases; unmatched junction nucleotides: 7. The CDR3 region has the DNA TGTGCCAGCGCGGTAGCGGGTAGCTCCTACAATGAGCAGTTCTTC. Its protein is CASAVAGSSYNEQFF.

The CDR3 DNA follows: TGCGCCAGCAGCCAATTCCCGACTTTTGCGGGTGCTTTCTCCTACGAGCAGTACGTC. Its translation is CASSQFPTFAGAFSYEQYV. This chain uses TRBV4-1 with TRBJ2-7; possible D gene TRBD2, 5 bases. The V end lost 2 bases, the J end lost 0 bases, and 23 bases lay between the germline ends. The germline V gene has CDR1 MGHRA and CDR2 YSYEKL. The CDR3 contains 19 residues.

This clonotype appeared many times. The rearrangement links TRBV12-3 or TRBV12-4 to TRBJ2-1; 8 bases line up with TRBD1. V was clipped by 7 bases and J by 6 bases; unmatched bases: 14. The length of the CDR3 is 16 residues. CDR3 coding DNA: TGTGCCAGCAACAAACTGACAGGGGTTGCGGGCAATGAGCAGTTCTTC. This gives the protein CASNKLTGVAGNEQFF.

The V call is TRBV6-1, the J call TRBJ2-5; D possibly uses TRBD1 or TRBD2 (6 bases each). The CDR3 is 17 amino acids. V was shortened by 0 bases and J by 1 base, with 15 bases between the two germline ends. The germline CDR1 and CDR2 sequences are MNHNS and SASEGT. CDR3 loop: CASSEAQPGALQETQYF. DNA for the CDR3: TGTGCCAGCAGTGAAGCGCAGCCGGGGGCGCTCCAAGAGACCCAGTACTTC.

With respect to this clonotype: Sequence at one end of the junction differs from germline and may be a read error. V and J are TRBV5-1 and TRBJ2-5; possibly TRBD2 for D (5 bases). The length of the CDR3 is 15 residues. Germline V gene sequence: CDR1 SGHRS, CDR2 YFSETQ. CDR3 bases: TGCGCCAGCAGTTTGGGCGGGCAAGCAAGGGAGACCCAGTACTTC. Translation gives CASSLGGQARETQYF.

This clonotype occurred a few times. V usage is TRBV20-1 and J usage is TRBJ2-1; D may be TRBD1 (7 bases). CDR1 and CDR2 (germline): DFQATT, SNEGSKA (reference sequence). V was cut by 0 bases and J by 5 bases, with 17 bases left in between. This CDR3 has 16 residues. The CDR3 is CSARDPAGGLHNEQFF. CDR3 bases: TGCAGTGCTAGAGATCCGGCAGGGGGACTTCACAATGAGCAGTTCTTC.

This clonotype has more than one count but fewer than ten. This chain connects TRBV27 to TRBJ2-7; the D gene is possibly TRBD2 (5 bases). CDR1 and CDR2 (germline): MNHEY, SMNVEV (reference sequence). V gave up 3 bases and J gave up 3 bases, with 15 bases separating them. The CDR3 totals 15 residues. The CDR3 spells CASSFSADPFYEQYF. Here the CDR3 DNA reads TGTGCCAGCAGTTTCTCAGCGGACCCGTTCTACGAGCAGTACTTC.